These 30 T cell receptor beta chains share one sample of origin, sequenced in a study of shared clonotypes between healthy human individuals. Produced via immunoSEQ multiplex PCR; TCRdb's table is partial and in-frame only. This sample yields some 1,400,000 clones, of which roughly 96% are seen a single time; over 1% belongs to the top ten. The sequencing input was naive CD4+ T cells sorted from blood. Subset given: CD45RA+ positively selected. The receptors come from a man younger than 45 in good health.

The chain uses TRBV5-1 and TRBJ1-4, with D maybe TRBD1 (5 bases). Trimming left V 5 bases short and J 3 bases short, with 11 bases between. Germline V gene sequence: CDR1 SGHRS, CDR2 YFSETQ. CDR3 length equals 14 residues. The CDR3 DNA reads as TGCGCCAGCAGACTCGGGACGCCTAATGAAAAACTGTTTTTT. Protein sequence: CASRLGTPNEKLFF. Supplemented by reference TRBV5-1 and TRBJ1-4, the full variable domain reads KAGVTQTPRYLIKTRGQQVTLSCSPISGHRSVSWYQQTPGQGLQFLFEYFSETQRNKGNFPGRFSGRQFSNSRSEMNVSTLELGDSALYLCASRLGTPNEKLFFGSGTQLSVL.

The chain is built from TRBV5-1 and TRBJ2-2; D assignment may be TRBD1 or TRBD2 (5 bases each). The CDR3 loop spans 16 amino acids. The V gene's germline CDR1 is SGHRS and CDR2 YFSETQ. V dropped 6 bases and J dropped 2 bases, with 17 bases sitting between them. The CDR3 bases are TGCGCCAGCACCTCCGTTGGGACGTTAAACACCGGGGAGCTGTTTTTT. Translated, it gives CASTSVGTLNTGELFF.

V is TRBV7-2 and J is TRBJ2-3, with D perhaps assigned TRBD1 or TRBD2 (5 bases each). The germline CDR1 and CDR2 sequences are SGHTA and FQGNSA. Trimming shortened V by 6 bases and J by 2 bases, and 12 bases separated the two germline ends. The CDR3 is 14 amino acids. CDR3: CASSTGANTDTQYF. DNA of the CDR3: TGTGCCAGCAGTACCGGGGCCAACACAGATACGCAGTATTTT.

The chain has TRBV5-1 and TRBJ1-5; the match to TRBD1 covers 8 bases. CDR1 is SGHRS, CDR2 YFSETQ, per germline. CDR3 size: 16 residues. The V and J ends lost 0 bases and 2 bases, in that order; junction bases with no gene match: 4. CDR3 nucleotides: TGCGCCAGCAGCTTGGGGACAGGGCAGGGCAATCAGCCCCAGCATTTT. Its protein is CASSLGTGQGNQPQHF.

The V call is TRBV7-9, the J call TRBJ2-1; the match to TRBD2 covers 13 bases. CDR1 is SEHNR, CDR2 FQNEAQ, per germline (reference sequence). V trimming: 5 bases; J trimming: 0 bases; junction bases outside the gene matches: 10. This CDR3 is 19 amino acids long. The CDR3 bases are TGTGCCAGCAGCCCTAGAGGGACTAGCGGGATCTTCTCCTACAATGAGCAGTTCTTC. Translating gives CASSPRGTSGIFSYNEQFF.

The rearrangement joins TRBV29-1 to TRBJ2-2; perhaps TRBD1 as D (5 bases). The ends were cut back, 1 base at V and 0 bases at J, with 12 bases in the middle. The CDR3 spans 16 residues. In germline, CDR1 is SQVTM, CDR2 ANQGSEA. CDR3 region: CSVEGLGRANTGELFF. The CDR3 DNA sequence: TGCAGCGTTGAAGGTCTGGGCAGGGCGAACACCGGGGAGCTGTTTTTT.

The gene calls are TRBV5-1 and TRBJ2-7; 9 bases match TRBD1. CDR1 is SGHRS and CDR2 is YFSETQ in the germline V gene. The junction had 6 bases not matched to a gene; V was cut back by 3 bases and J by 2 bases. The CDR3 is 15 amino acids. CDR3 DNA sequence: TGCGCCAGCAGCTCGGGACAGGGCGGGCCCTACGAGCAGTACTTC. Translation gives CASSSGQGGPYEQYF.

The count of this clone is one. V is TRBV6-6 and J is TRBJ1-1, with D unresolved. V was pared by 2 bases and J by 11 bases, with 15 bases between. The CDR3 has 13 amino acids. Germline CDR1 is MNHNY and CDR2 is SVGAGI (reference sequence). This CDR3 reads CASSYPPREFAFF. The CDR3 DNA follows: TGTGCCAGCAGTTACCCCCCAAGGGAGTTTGCTTTCTTT.

DNA for the CDR3: TGTGCCAGCTCGACAGAAGTGAATGAAAAACTGTTTTTT. Translated, it gives CASSTEVNEKLFF. This chain links TRBV2 with TRBJ1-4, with TRBD1 as a possible D gene (5 bases). CDR1 SNHLY and CDR2 FYNNEI come from the germline V gene. The CDR3 totals 13 residues. The ends were cut back, 8 bases at V and 5 bases at J, with 12 bases in the middle.

About this clone: Other DNA sequences in this specimen translate into the identical CDR3. V gene TRBV5-1 combines with J gene TRBJ1-1; 9 bases map to TRBD1. The V and J ends lost 1 base and 1 base, in that order; junction bases with no gene match: 2. Germline-derived CDR1 and CDR2 are SGHRS and YFSETQ. The CDR3 loop spans 15 amino acids. CDR3: CASSLTGGGNTEAFF. For the CDR3, the DNA is TGCGCCAGCAGCTTGACAGGGGGCGGGAACACTGAAGCTTTCTTT.

The chain is built from TRBV18 and TRBJ1-5; no firm D call. The CDR3 loop spans 16 amino acids. Germline CDR1 KGHSH, CDR2 LQKENI. Trimming took 0 bases from V and 2 from J, leaving 11 bases between them. The CDR3 loop reads CASSPPVQAGNQPQHF. In DNA form, the CDR3 reads TGTGCCAGCTCACCACCGGTCCAGGCGGGCAATCAGCCCCAGCATTTT.

This chain joins TRBV10-2 and TRBJ2-7; tentatively, D is TRBD2 (6 bases). Per germline, CDR1 WSHSY and CDR2 SAAADI. The length of the CDR3 is 14 residues. The V end lost 8 bases, the J end lost 0 bases, and 14 bases lay between the germline ends. CDR3 nucleotides: TGCGCCAGCGGTTCCGGGACTTCCTCCTACGAGCAGTACTTC. Translated: CASGSGTSSYEQYF.

The chain is built from TRBV7-9 and TRBJ1-5; D gene unclear. Per the germline V gene, CDR1 is SEHNR and CDR2 is FQNEAQ (reference sequence). The V end lost 1 base, the J end lost 7 bases, and 14 bases lay between the germline ends. The CDR3 is 15 residues long. CDR3 sequence reads: CASSLGRVGFQPQHF. The CDR3 DNA reads as TGTGCCAGCAGCTTAGGACGGGTGGGGTTCCAGCCCCAGCATTTT.

This chain joins TRBV2 and TRBJ2-1; TRBD2 agrees at 8 bases. The length of the CDR3 is 18 residues. Losses at the gene ends were 3 bases for V and 6 bases for J; bases not matched to a gene: 16. Germline V gene sequence: CDR1 SNHLY, CDR2 FYNNEI. The CDR3 spells CASSDNKFRPSGSNEQFF. The DNA of the CDR3 is TGTGCCAGCAGTGATAACAAATTCCGGCCGAGCGGGAGCAATGAGCAGTTCTTC.

This chain joins TRBV4-1 and TRBJ1-3; tentative D call: TRBD1 (6 bases). Trimming took 1 base from V and 8 from J, leaving 12 bases between them. The CDR3 consists of 14 residues. From germline, CDR1 is MGHRA and CDR2 YSYEKL. CDR3 in DNA: TGCGCCAGCAGCCAAGGACAGGTCCCTGACACCATATATTTT. Protein sequence: CASSQGQVPDTIYF.

The rearrangement joins TRBV28 to TRBJ2-5; a possible D gene is TRBD1 (5 bases). Germline V lookup: CDR1 MDHEN, CDR2 SYDVKM. V was trimmed by 6 bases and J by 5 bases, leaving 16 bases between them. This CDR3 is built from 14 residues. The CDR3 region is CASSSRVVVETQYF. Here the CDR3 DNA reads TGTGCCAGCAGCTCCAGGGTTGTGGTCGAGACCCAGTACTTC. The full variable domain, completed using reference TRBV28 and TRBJ2-5, is DVKVTQSSRYLVKRTGEKVFLECVQDMDHENMFWYRQDPGLGLRLIYFSYDVKMKEKGDIPEGYSVSREKKERFSLILESASTNQTSMYLCASSSRVVVETQYFGPGTRLLVL.

This clone has a single count. The chain has TRBV19 and TRBJ2-3, with 10 bases matching TRBD2. The CDR3 covers 14 residues. The trim removed 7 bases at V and 4 bases at J, leaving 5 bases unmatched. Germline V gene data show CDR1 as LNHDA and CDR2 as SQIVND (reference sequence). The CDR3 sequence: CASKRAGGSDTQYF. The CDR3 nucleotides are TGTGCCAGTAAGAGAGCGGGAGGGTCAGATACGCAGTATTTT.

This clone was detected a few times. The sample carries other DNA sequences with the same CDR3. V and J are TRBV2 and TRBJ2-2; D remains unclear. Trimming removed 1 base at V and 0 bases at J, with 6 bases between. This CDR3 comprises 15 residues. Germline assignment: CDR1 SNHLY and CDR2 FYNNEI. CDR3 bases: TGTGCCAGCAGTGAAGTGCGCGCGAACACCGGGGAGCTGTTTTTT. This gives the protein CASSEVRANTGELFF.

The CDR3 bases are TGTGCCAGCAGCAATAGGACTAGCAGGAGAAACACAGATACGCAGTATTTT. Translated, it gives CASSNRTSRRNTDTQYF. V gene TRBV21-1 combines with J gene TRBJ2-3; the D segment call TRBD2 is taken from the table without a DNA check. TRBV21-1 is described as a pseudogene. The CDR3 loop spans 17 amino acids.

The chain links TRBV11-2 to TRBJ2-6; D remains ambiguous. The CDR3 is made up of 16 amino acids. The germline gives CDR1 SGHAT, CDR2 FQNNGV. V gave up 6 bases and J gave up 0 bases, with 12 bases separating them. CDR3 loop: CASRKGGYSGANVLTF. CDR3 coding DNA: TGTGCCAGCAGGAAGGGCGGATACTCTGGGGCCAACGTCCTGACTTTC.

The chain uses TRBV11-2 and TRBJ2-1, with TRBD1 identical over 8 bases. CDR1 SGHAT and CDR2 FQNNGV come from the germline V gene. This CDR3 spans 17 amino acids. V was clipped by 3 bases and J by 8 bases; unmatched bases: 15. The CDR3 reads CASSLSTGGTRIDEQFF. CDR3 in DNA: TGTGCCAGCAGCTTGAGTACAGGGGGAACGAGGATCGATGAGCAGTTCTTC.

CDR3 DNA: TGTGCCAGCAGCATAAGTCAGGGTTACACCGGGGAGCTGTTTTTT. It yields the protein CASSISQGYTGELFF. The chain carries TRBV5-4 and TRBJ2-2; a weak D match, TRBD1 (5 bases). V was clipped by 4 bases and J by 3 bases, with 13 bases between them. This CDR3 has 15 residues. CDR1 is SGHNT, CDR2 YYREEE, per germline (reference sequence).

This clone has just one count. The chain has TRBV2 and TRBJ2-7; D possibly corresponds to TRBD2 (6 bases). The V gene lost 3 bases and the J gene lost 2 bases, with 11 bases spanning the gap. The length of the CDR3 is 14 residues. Germline V gene lookup returns CDR1 SNHLY and CDR2 FYNNEI. CDR3 bases: TGTGCCAGCAGTGAGCGGAGGGCCCCCTACGAGCAGTACTTC. Translating it yields CASSERRAPYEQYF.

This clone was detected only a few times. This chain joins TRBV7-9 and TRBJ1-1; D is unresolved. Germline V CDR1 and CDR2: SEHNR, FQNEAQ (reference sequence). This CDR3 is built from 12 residues. V was clipped by 5 bases and J by 5 bases, with 9 bases between them. The DNA for the CDR3 is TGTGCCAGCAGCCGCGGTTGGACTGAAGCTTTCTTT. Translated: CASSRGWTEAFF.

The rearrangement uses TRBV6-5 and TRBJ2-2, with D unresolved. Trimming left V 4 bases short and J 7 bases short, with 13 bases between. This CDR3 is built from 14 residues. CDR1 MNHEY and CDR2 SVGAGI come from the germline V gene. In DNA, the CDR3 is TGTGCCAGCAGTTCTGGCCCAGTTGGCGGGGAGCTGTTTTTT. The encoded protein is CASSSGPVGGELFF.

The V gene is TRBV15, the J gene TRBJ2-1; 7 bases agree with TRBD1. The junction had 9 bases not matched to a gene; V was cut back by 1 base and J by 12 bases. This CDR3 has 14 amino acids. CDR1 LNHNV and CDR2 YYDKDF come from the germline V gene (reference sequence). The CDR3 region has the DNA TGTGCCACCAGCAGAGGGGGGACAGCCGCGTCGCAGTTCTTC. Translation: CATSRGGTAASQFF.

The rearrangement links TRBV13 to TRBJ2-5, with 9 bases matching TRBD1. The CDR3 consists of 13 residues. Germline V gives CDR1 PRHDT, CDR2 FYEKMQ (reference sequence). V trimming: 8 bases; J trimming: 0 bases; junction bases outside the gene matches: 1. CDR3 sequence (DNA): TGTGCCAGCGGACAGGGGAACCAAGAGACCCAGTACTTC. Amino acids: CASGQGNQETQYF.

The rearrangement links TRBV28 to TRBJ1-4, with 7 positions matching TRBD1. The CDR3 is 17 amino acids. Germline trimming cut 2 bases from V and 3 bases from J; bases unmatched to any gene: 9. The V gene's germline CDR1 is MDHEN and CDR2 SYDVKM. The CDR3 nucleotides read TGTGCCAGCAGTTTAATCGTGAGGGGGCGTTCTAATGAAAAACTGTTTTTT. It translates to CASSLIVRGRSNEKLFF.

This clone has a single count. The rearrangement links TRBV28 to TRBJ2-7, with a weak D call TRBD1 (7 bases). The V gene lost 10 bases and the J gene lost 3 bases, with 16 bases spanning the gap. The CDR3 has 13 amino acids. The germline CDR1 and CDR2 sequences are MDHEN and SYDVKM. The CDR3 DNA sequence: TGTGCCATTCGGGGGACAGCCCTCTACGAGCAGTACTTC. As protein: CAIRGTALYEQYF.

As DNA, the CDR3 is TGTGCCAGCAGAGGGACTACTTGGGGCGGGGAGCTGTTTTTT. As protein: CASRGTTWGGELFF. The rearrangement links TRBV28 to TRBJ2-2, with 7 bases aligning to TRBD2. Germline V gene data show CDR1 as MDHEN and CDR2 as SYDVKM. The CDR3 consists of 14 residues. V lost 6 bases to trimming and J lost 7 bases; unmatched junction nucleotides: 8.